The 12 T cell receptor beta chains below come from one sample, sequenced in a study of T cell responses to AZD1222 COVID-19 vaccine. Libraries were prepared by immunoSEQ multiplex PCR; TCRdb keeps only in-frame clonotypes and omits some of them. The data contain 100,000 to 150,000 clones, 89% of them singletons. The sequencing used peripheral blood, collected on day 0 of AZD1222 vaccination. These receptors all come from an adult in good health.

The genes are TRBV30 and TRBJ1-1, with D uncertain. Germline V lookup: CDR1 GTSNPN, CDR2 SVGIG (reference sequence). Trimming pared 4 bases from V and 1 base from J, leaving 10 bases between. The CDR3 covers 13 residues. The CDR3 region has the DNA TGTGCCTGGAAGTGGGCGGCGAACACTGAAGCTTTCTTT. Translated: CAWKWAANTEAFF.

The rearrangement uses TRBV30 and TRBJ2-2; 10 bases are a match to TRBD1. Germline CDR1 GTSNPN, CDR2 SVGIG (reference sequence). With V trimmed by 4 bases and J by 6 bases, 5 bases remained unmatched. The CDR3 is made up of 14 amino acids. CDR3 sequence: CAWTMGTGAGELFF. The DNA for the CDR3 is TGTGCCTGGACCATGGGGACAGGGGCCGGGGAGCTGTTTTTT.

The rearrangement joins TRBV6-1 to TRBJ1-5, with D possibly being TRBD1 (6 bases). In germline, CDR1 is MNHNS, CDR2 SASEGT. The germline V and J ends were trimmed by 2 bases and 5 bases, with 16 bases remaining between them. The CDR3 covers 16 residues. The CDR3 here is CASSERARDKDQPQHF. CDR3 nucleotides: TGTGCCAGCAGTGAACGGGCCCGGGACAAAGATCAGCCCCAGCATTTT.

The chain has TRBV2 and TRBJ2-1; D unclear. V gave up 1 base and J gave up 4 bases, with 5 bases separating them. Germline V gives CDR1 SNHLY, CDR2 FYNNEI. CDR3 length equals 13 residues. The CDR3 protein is CASSEGTYNEQFF. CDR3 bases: TGTGCCAGCAGTGAAGGCACATACAATGAGCAGTTCTTC.

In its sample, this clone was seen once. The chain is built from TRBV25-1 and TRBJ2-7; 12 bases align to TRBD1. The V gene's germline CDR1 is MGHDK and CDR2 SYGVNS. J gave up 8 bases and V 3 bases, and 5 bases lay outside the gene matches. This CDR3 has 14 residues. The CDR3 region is CASSDPGTGGKQYF. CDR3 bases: TGTGCCAGCAGTGATCCTGGGACAGGGGGCAAGCAGTACTTC.

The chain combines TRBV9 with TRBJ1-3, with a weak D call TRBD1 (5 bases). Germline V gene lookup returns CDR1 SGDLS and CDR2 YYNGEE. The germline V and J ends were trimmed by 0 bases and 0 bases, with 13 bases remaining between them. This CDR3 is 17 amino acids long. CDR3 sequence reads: CASSVAVGQYSGNTIYF. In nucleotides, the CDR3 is TGTGCCAGCAGCGTAGCTGTGGGGCAGTACTCTGGAAACACCATATATTTT.

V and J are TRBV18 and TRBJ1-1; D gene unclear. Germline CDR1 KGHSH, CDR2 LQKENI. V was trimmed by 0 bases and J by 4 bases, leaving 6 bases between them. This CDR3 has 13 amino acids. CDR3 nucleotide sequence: TGTGCCAGCTCACCACCGGTACGCACTGAAGCTTTCTTT. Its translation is CASSPPVRTEAFF.

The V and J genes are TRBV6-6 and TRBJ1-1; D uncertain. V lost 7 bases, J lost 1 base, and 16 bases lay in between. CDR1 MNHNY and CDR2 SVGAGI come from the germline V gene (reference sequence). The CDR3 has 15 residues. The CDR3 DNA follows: TGTGCCAGCAACCCCCCCTCGCAATCGAACACTGAAGCTTTCTTT. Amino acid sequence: CASNPPSQSNTEAFF.

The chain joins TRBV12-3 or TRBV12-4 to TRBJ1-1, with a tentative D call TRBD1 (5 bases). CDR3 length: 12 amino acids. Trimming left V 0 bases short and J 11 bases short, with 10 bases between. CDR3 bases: TGTGCCAGCAGTTTAGCGATGGGGGAGGCTTTCTTT. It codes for CASSLAMGEAFF.

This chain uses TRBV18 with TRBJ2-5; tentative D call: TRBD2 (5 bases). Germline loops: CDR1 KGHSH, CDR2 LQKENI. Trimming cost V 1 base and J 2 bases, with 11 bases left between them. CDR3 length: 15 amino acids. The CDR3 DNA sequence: TGTGCCAGCTCACCACGTAGCGCGGCGCAAGAGACCCAGTACTTC. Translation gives CASSPRSAAQETQYF.

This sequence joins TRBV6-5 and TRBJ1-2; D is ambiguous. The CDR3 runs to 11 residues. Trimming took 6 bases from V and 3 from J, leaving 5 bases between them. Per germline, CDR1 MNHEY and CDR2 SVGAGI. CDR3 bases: TGTGCCAGCAGGCGCCACTATGGCTACACCTTC. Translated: CASRRHYGYTF.

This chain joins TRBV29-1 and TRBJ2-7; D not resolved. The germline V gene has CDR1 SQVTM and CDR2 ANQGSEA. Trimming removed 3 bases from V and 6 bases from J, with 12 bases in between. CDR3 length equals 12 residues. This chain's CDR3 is CSVEFLFGEQYF. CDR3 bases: TGCAGCGTTGAGTTTTTGTTTGGCGAGCAGTACTTC.